The rows below give T cell receptor beta chains drawn from one sample of a study of T cell responses to AZD1222 COVID-19 vaccine. Assay: immunoSEQ multiplex PCR; the TCRdb copy retains only in-frame clones and omits some. The repertoire holds under 150,000 clones, with about 82% as singletons. The sequencing here drew on peripheral blood, taken 28 days after the second dose of the MenACWY control vaccine. These receptors were obtained from an adult who received the MenACWY meningococcal vaccine as a control. Both conserved end residues are part of each CDR3. The order of the fields is V gene, clone size, D gene, J gene, CDR3 DNA, CDR3 protein. D genes are given only for firm matches. Size is stated for part of the rows, as once, few or many counts, or as a class when the clone is expanded.

>TRBV9|.|.|TRBJ1-2
TGTGCCAGCAGCGTAGCTTACAGAAGCTATGGCTACACCTTC
CASSVAYRSYGYTF
>TRBV5-6|.|.|TRBJ1-4
TGTGCCAGCAGCCCAGGACCGACAGCTAGCGAAAAACTGTTTTTT
CASSPGPTASEKLFF
>TRBV2|few|.|TRBJ1-1
TGTGCCAGCCGCAATGCAGGGATAGGTAGCACTGAAGCTTTCTTT
CASRNAGIGSTEAFF
>TRBV18|once|.|TRBJ1-1
TGTGCCAGCTCCGAGGGGAGTAGGGACACTGAAGCTTTCTTT
CASSEGSRDTEAFF
>TRBV29-1|.|.|TRBJ2-6
TGCAGCGTTGGAGGTGGTGGGGCCAACGTCCTGACTTTC
CSVGGGGANVLTF
>TRBV4-1|.|TRBD1|TRBJ1-2
TGCGCCAGCAGCCAAGAGGATAAGGGGGCGGGTAACTATGGCTACACCTTC
CASSQEDKGAGNYGYTF
>TRBV27|.|TRBD1|TRBJ1-2
TGTGCCAGCAGTTCCATCAGGGGGGAGGGCTACACCTTC
CASSSIRGEGYTF
>TRBV6-5|.|TRBD1|TRBJ1-1
TGTGCCAGCAGTCGGGACAGGGTAAACACTGAAGCTTTCTTT
CASSRDRVNTEAFF
>TRBV11-2|.|TRBD1|TRBJ2-5
TGTGCCAGCAGCTTAGGCAGGGGGATTCGCGAGACCCAGTACTTC
CASSLGRGIRETQYF
>TRBV11-3|.|.|TRBJ2-5
TGTGCCAGCAGCTCATTGTGGACGGGAGAGCAAGAGACCCAGTACTTC
CASSSLWTGEQETQYF
>TRBV5-1|.|TRBD2|TRBJ2-1
TGCGCCAGCGAGCGGGGACTAGCGGGGGGGCCCTACAATGAGCAGTTCTTC
CASERGLAGGPYNEQFF
>TRBV2|.|.|TRBJ1-2
TGTGCCAGCAGTCAGGGCGCCTACACCTTC
CASSQGAYTF
>TRBV5-1|.|.|TRBJ2-5
TGCGCCCGCTGGGGGGCGACGGGGGGAACAAAAGAGACCCAGTACTTC
CARWGATGGTKETQYF
>TRBV6-6|.|.|TRBJ1-2
TGTGCCAGCAGCTCCATCATGGAGGGGAAGTTCGGCTACACCTTC
CASSSIMEGKFGYTF
>TRBV10-1|.|.|TRBJ1-1
TGCGCCAGCAGTGACATCGAGGGTCGCACTGAAGCTTTCTTT
CASSDIEGRTEAFF
>TRBV9|.|TRBD1|TRBJ2-1
TGTGCCAGCAGCTTACAGGGGGCGAACTACAATGAGCAGTTCTTC
CASSLQGANYNEQFF
>TRBV9|.|.|TRBJ1-1
TGTGCCAGCAGCGTATCAGGGATGAACACTGAAGCTTTCTTT
CASSVSGMNTEAFF
>TRBV5-1|.|TRBD2|TRBJ2-1
TGCGCCAGCAGCTTGGACGGGACTAGCGGGATCAATGAGCAGTTCTTC
CASSLDGTSGINEQFF
>TRBV12-3/TRBV12-4|.|.|TRBJ2-1
TGTGCCAGCAGTTTGGGGGGTGAGCAGTTCTTC
CASSLGGEQFF
>TRBV4-1|.|.|TRBJ2-1
TGCGCCAGCAAAGGGCTACTTGATGAGCAGTTCTTC
CASKGLLDEQFF
>TRBV6-5|.|.|TRBJ2-7
TGTGCCAGCAGCCTGGGGGGGGCGCGGTGGGAGCAGTACTTC
CASSLGGARWEQYF
>TRBV28|.|.|TRBJ1-6
TGTGCCAGCAGTTTACTAACAGGGACCAGCTCCTATAATTCACCCCTCCACTTT
CASSLLTGTSSYNSPLHF
>TRBV15|.|.|TRBJ1-6
TGTGCCACCAGCGGCAGGGTAGGCTCACCCCTCCACTTT
CATSGRVGSPLHF
>TRBV6-9|once|.|TRBJ2-2
TGTGCCAGCAGTTATTCCCTGCGACAGGCGAACACCGGGGAGCTGTTTTTT
CASSYSLRQANTGELFF
>TRBV7-3|.|TRBD2|TRBJ2-1
TGTGCCAGCAGCTTAGGGTGGGCTAGCGGGAGTAAAGAGCAGTTCTTC
CASSLGWASGSKEQFF
>TRBV29-1|few|.|TRBJ2-1
TGCAGCGTCGCCGGGCCAGGGAACCTGGGTGAGCAGTTCTTC
CSVAGPGNLGEQFF
>TRBV18|.|.|TRBJ2-1
TGTGCCAGCTCACTGTCTAGCGTCTCCTACAATGAGCAGTTCTTC
CASSLSSVSYNEQFF
>TRBV24-1|.|TRBD1|TRBJ1-4
TGTGCCACCAGTGACCCCGAGACAGGGAATAATGAAAAACTGTTTTTT
CATSDPETGNNEKLFF
>TRBV4-2|few|TRBD2|TRBJ2-1
TGTGCCAGCAGGGTAGCGGGGTACAATGAGCAGTTCTTC
CASRVAGYNEQFF
>TRBV7-9|few|TRBD2|TRBJ2-2
TGTGCCAGCAGCCTTGCGGGGGGGCAGAACACCGGGGAGCTGTTTTTT
CASSLAGGQNTGELFF
>TRBV18|.|.|TRBJ1-2
TGTGCCAGCTCACCAGAGGGAAACTATGGCTACACCTTC
CASSPEGNYGYTF
>TRBV12-3/TRBV12-4|few|.|TRBJ1-1
TGTGCCAGCAGTTCTTTCAGGAACACTGAAGCTTTCTTT
CASSSFRNTEAFF
>TRBV7-9|.|.|TRBJ2-7
TGTGCCAGCAGCTTATTCCTCGGGTACGAGCAGTACTTC
CASSLFLGYEQYF
>TRBV24-1|.|TRBD2|TRBJ2-1
TGTGCCACCAGTGATTTTCAGAAGCGGGGGTGGAATGAGCAGTTCTTC
CATSDFQKRGWNEQFF
>TRBV19|.|TRBD1|TRBJ1-6
TGTGCCAGTAGTATGGGGACAGGGGCTCCTGGAGATTCACCCCTCCACTTT
CASSMGTGAPGDSPLHF
>TRBV27|.|TRBD2|TRBJ2-1
TGTGCCAGCAGTTCTTATAGCGGGAGCCGAGATGAGCAGTTCTTC
CASSSYSGSRDEQFF
>TRBV21-1|.|.|TRBJ2-1
TGTGCCCCGGGAGGGCCCTACAATGAGCAGTTCTTC
CAPGGPYNEQFF
>TRBV19|.|TRBD1|TRBJ1-6
TGTGCCAGTAGCCTCGGGACAGGGCAGGGTTCACCCCTCCACTTT
CASSLGTGQGSPLHF
>TRBV4-3|.|TRBD1|TRBJ1-2
TGCGCCAGCAGCCCCCAAACCGGGACAGGGTATGGCTACACCTTC
CASSPQTGTGYGYTF